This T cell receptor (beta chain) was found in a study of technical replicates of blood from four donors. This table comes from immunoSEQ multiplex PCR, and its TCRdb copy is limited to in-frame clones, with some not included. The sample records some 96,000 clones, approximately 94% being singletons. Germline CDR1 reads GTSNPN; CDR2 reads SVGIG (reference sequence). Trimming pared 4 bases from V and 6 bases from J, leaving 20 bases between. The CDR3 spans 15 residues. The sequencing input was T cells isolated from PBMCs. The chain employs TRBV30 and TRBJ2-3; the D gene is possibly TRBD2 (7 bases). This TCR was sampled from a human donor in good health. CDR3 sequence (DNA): TGTGCCTGGATTAAGGGGGGGGCAGGGTCGGATACGCAGTATTTT. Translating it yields CAWIKGGAGSDTQYF.